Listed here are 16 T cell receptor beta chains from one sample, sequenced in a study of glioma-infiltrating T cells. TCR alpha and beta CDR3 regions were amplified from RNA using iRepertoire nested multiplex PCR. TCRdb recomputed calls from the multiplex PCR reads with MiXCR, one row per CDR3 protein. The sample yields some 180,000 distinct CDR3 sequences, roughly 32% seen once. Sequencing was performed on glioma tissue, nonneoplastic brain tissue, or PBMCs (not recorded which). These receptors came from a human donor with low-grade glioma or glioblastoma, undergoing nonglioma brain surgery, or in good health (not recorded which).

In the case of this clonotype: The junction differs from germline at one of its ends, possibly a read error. As DNA, the CDR3 is TGTTCCAGCATTTACGACATGAACCAGCCCCAGCATTTT. It encodes CSSIYDMNQPQHF. The chain carries TRBV6-6 and TRBJ1-5, with D hard to call. CDR1 MNHNY and CDR2 SVGAGI come from the germline V gene (reference sequence). The CDR3 runs to 13 residues.

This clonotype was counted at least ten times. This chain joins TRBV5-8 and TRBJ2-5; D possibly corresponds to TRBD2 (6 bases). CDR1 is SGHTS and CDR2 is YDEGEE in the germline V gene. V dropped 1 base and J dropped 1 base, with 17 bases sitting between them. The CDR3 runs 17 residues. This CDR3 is CASSLKEGIAVQETQYF. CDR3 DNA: TGTGCCAGCAGCTTGAAAGAAGGTATAGCGGTCCAAGAGACCCAGTACTTC.

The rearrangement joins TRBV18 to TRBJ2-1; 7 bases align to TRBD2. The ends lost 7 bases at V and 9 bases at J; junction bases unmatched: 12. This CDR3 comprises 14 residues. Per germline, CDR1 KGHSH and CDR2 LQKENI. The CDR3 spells CASLFTESGGEQFF. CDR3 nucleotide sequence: TGTGCCAGCTTATTCACAGAATCGGGAGGTGAGCAGTTCTTC.

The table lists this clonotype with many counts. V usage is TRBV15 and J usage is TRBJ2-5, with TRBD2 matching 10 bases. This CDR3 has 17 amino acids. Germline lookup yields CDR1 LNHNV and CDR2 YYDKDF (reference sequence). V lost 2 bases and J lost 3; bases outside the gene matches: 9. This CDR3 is CATSRSSSGSGEETQYF. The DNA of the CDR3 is TGTGCCACCAGCAGATCTTCTAGCGGGAGTGGTGAAGAGACCCAGTACTTC.

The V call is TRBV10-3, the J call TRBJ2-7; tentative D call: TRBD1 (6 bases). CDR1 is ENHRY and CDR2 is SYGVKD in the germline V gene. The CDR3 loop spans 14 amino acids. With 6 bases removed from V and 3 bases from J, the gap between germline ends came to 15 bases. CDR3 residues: CAIRLTGEIYEQYF. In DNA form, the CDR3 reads TGTGCCATCAGACTGACAGGTGAAATCTACGAGCAGTACTTC.

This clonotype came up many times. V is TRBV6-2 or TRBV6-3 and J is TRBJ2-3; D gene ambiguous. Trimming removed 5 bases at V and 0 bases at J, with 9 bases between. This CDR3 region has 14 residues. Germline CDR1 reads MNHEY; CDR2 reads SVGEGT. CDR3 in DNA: TGTGCCAGCAGTCTCCCAGCGAGCACAGATACGCAGTATTTT. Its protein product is CASSLPASTDTQYF.

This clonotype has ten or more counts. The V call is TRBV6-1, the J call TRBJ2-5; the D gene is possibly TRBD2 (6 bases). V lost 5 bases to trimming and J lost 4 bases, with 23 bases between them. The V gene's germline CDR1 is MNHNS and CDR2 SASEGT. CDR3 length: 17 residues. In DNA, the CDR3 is TGTGCCAGCAGTTTCCGAGCCAGTGGGGGGACGGCAGAGACCCAGTACTTC. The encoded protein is CASSFRASGGTAETQYF.

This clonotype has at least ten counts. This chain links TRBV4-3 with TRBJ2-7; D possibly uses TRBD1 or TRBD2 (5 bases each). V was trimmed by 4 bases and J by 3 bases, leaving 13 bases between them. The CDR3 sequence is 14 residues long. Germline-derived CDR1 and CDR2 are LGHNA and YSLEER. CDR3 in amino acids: CASSPNLGGYEQYF. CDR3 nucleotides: TGCGCCAGCAGCCCGAATCTTGGGGGCTACGAGCAGTACTTC.

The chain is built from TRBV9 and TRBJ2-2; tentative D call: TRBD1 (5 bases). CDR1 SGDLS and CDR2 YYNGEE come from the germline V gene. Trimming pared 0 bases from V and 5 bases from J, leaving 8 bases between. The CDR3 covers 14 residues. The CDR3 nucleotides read TGTGCCAGCAGCGTAGTTCAGGGTACCGGGGAGCTGTTTTTT. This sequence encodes CASSVVQGTGELFF.

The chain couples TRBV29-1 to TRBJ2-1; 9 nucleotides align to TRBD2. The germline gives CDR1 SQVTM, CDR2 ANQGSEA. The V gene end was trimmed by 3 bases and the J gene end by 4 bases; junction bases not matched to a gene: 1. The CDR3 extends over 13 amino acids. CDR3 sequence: CSVDSGSYNEQFF. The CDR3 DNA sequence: TGCAGCGTTGATAGCGGGAGTTACAATGAGCAGTTCTTC.

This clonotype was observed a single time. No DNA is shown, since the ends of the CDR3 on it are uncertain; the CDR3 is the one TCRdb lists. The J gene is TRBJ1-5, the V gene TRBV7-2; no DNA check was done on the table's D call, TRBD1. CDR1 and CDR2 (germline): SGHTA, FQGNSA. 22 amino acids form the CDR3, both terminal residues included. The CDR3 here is CASSLAGPYEQYFGPGNQPQHF.

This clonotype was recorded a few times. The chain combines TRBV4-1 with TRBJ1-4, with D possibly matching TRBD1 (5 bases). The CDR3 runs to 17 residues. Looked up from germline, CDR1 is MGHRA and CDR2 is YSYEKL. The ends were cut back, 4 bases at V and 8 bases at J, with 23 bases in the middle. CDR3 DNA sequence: TGCGCCAGCAGCCTCACGTCCTTCGGCGGGGCTGGAGAAAAACTGTTTTTT. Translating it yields CASSLTSFGGAGEKLFF.

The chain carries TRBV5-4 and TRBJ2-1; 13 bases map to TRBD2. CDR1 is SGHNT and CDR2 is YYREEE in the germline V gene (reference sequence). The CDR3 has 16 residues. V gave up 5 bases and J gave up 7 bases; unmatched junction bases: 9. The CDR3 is CASSPGLAGVENEQFF. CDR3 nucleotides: TGTGCCAGCAGTCCCGGACTAGCGGGAGTGGAAAATGAGCAGTTCTTC. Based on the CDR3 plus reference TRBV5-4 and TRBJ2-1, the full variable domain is ETGVTQSPTHLIKTRGQQVTLRCSSQSGHNTVSWYQQALGQGPQFIFQYYREEENGRGNFPPRFSGLQFPNYSSELNVNALELDDSALYLCASSPGLAGVENEQFFGPGTRLTVL.

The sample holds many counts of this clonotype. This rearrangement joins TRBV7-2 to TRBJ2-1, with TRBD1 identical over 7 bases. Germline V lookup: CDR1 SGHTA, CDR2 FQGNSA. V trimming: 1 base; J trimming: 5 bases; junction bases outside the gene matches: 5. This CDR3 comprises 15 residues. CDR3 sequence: CASSLGQGNHNEQFF. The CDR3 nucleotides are TGTGCCAGCAGCTTAGGACAGGGTAACCACAATGAGCAGTTCTTC.

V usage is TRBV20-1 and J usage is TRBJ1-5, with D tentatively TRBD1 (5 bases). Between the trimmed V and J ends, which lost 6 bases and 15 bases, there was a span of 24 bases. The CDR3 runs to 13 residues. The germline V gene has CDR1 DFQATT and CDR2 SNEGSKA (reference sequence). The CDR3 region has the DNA TGCAGTGCAACGACAGATCCTAATCAGCCCAGGCATTTT. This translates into CSATTDPNQPRHF.

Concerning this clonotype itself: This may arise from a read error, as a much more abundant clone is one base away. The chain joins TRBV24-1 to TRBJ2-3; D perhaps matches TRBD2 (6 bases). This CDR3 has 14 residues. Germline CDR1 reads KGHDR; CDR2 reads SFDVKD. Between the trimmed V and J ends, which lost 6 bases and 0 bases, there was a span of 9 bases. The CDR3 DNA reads TGTGCCACCAGTCCCGGGACTAGCACAGATACGCAGTATTTT. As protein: CATSPGTSTDTQYF.